Shown below are 27 T cell receptor beta chains from a single sample sequenced in a study of T-cell memory formation after mild COVID-19. TCRdb itself ran the 5' RACE reads through MiXCR, one entry per CDR3 protein. The data contain more than 100,000 distinct CDR3 sequences, about 15% of them singletons. The material sequenced was PBMCs or a T cell subset sorted from them (not recorded which). Receptors originate from a man younger than 30 who had mild COVID-19 (a few samples of this study predate the infection). Cell type and time point are not known.

J is TRBJ2-7 and V is TRBV7-9; D is undetermined. The germline V and J ends were trimmed by 1 base and 2 bases, with 12 bases remaining between them. This CDR3 has 15 amino acids. From germline, CDR1 is SEHNR and CDR2 FQNEAQ (reference sequence). DNA of the CDR3: TGTGCCAGCAGCTTAGAGTCGACGGCCACCTACGAGCAGTACTTC. It specifies CASSLESTATYEQYF.

CDR3 sequence reads: CASTAGGPADTQYF. Written as DNA, the CDR3 is TGCGCCAGCACCGCGGGGGGCCCGGCAGATACGCAGTATTTT. The rearrangement links TRBV5-1 to TRBJ2-3; 8 bases fit TRBD2. The CDR3 has 14 residues. Trimming removed 6 bases from V and 4 bases from J; junction bases left unmatched: 7. Germline V CDR1 and CDR2: SGHRS, YFSETQ.

This chain connects TRBV4-1 to TRBJ2-1; D remains ambiguous. V lost 2 bases and J lost 3, with 5 bases in between. Germline V lookup: CDR1 MGHRA, CDR2 YSYEKL. The CDR3 runs to 13 residues. CDR3 loop: CASSQNLYNEQFF. The CDR3 DNA reads as TGCGCCAGCAGCCAAAATCTCTACAATGAGCAGTTCTTC.

This clonotype was recorded a few times. V gene TRBV6-5 combines with J gene TRBJ2-7, with 9 bases matching TRBD1. The CDR3 covers 14 residues. V shed 5 bases and J 6 bases; nucleotides not matched to a gene: 8. Per germline, CDR1 MNHEY and CDR2 SVGAGI. As DNA, the CDR3 is TGTGCCAGCAGTAAACCGGGACAGGGTTTCGAGCAGTACTTC. Amino acids: CASSKPGQGFEQYF.

V and J are TRBV5-6 and TRBJ2-7; 7 bases map to TRBD1. There are 16 residues in the CDR3. With 3 bases clipped from V and 4 bases from J, the junction kept 13 bases outside the gene matches. Germline CDR1 is SGHDT and CDR2 is YYEEEE. The CDR3 protein is CASSYVVPGQKYEQYV. CDR3 sequence (DNA): TGTGCCAGCAGCTATGTAGTACCGGGACAGAAATACGAGCAGTACGTC.

This clonotype was observed a few times. V usage is TRBV7-2 and J usage is TRBJ2-1, with D uncertain. The V end was cut by 7 bases, the J end by 0 bases, with 10 bases between. Germline assignment: CDR1 SGHTA and CDR2 FQGNSA. The CDR3 runs 14 residues. CDR3 sequence: CASTRERSYNEQFF. DNA for the CDR3: TGTGCCAGCACCCGCGAACGCTCCTACAATGAGCAGTTCTTC.

The chain carries TRBV4-1 and TRBJ2-3, with 9 bases matching TRBD2. The CDR3 sequence is 17 residues long. After removal of 0 bases from V and 4 bases from J, the junction contained 8 bases not matched to a gene. CDR1 is MGHRA, CDR2 YSYEKL, per germline. CDR3 in amino acids: CASSQEGGSGGADTQYF. CDR3 bases: TGCGCCAGCAGCCAAGAAGGAGGTAGCGGGGGTGCAGATACGCAGTATTTT.

This clonotype was seen a few times. This chain links TRBV29-1 with TRBJ2-1, with 10 bases fitting TRBD2. The junction had 6 bases not matched to a gene; V was cut back by 4 bases and J by 6 bases. Germline CDR1 and CDR2: SQVTM and ANQGSEA. The CDR3 has 14 residues. CDR3 nucleotides: TGCAGCGTTGGGCTAGCGGGAGAAACCAATGAGCAGTTCTTC. Translation gives CSVGLAGETNEQFF.

J is TRBJ1-5 and V is TRBV28, with 8 bases lining up with TRBD1. CDR1 and CDR2 (germline): MDHEN, SYDVKM. The CDR3 spans 18 residues. The V and J ends lost 6 bases and 0 bases, in that order; junction bases with no gene match: 13. The chain's CDR3 is CASSRADRAYYSNQPQHF. CDR3 bases: TGTGCCAGCAGCCGCGCGGACAGGGCTTACTATAGCAATCAGCCCCAGCATTTT.

On this clonotype itself: One end of the junction fails to match germline, which may point to a read error. The CDR3 sequence: CGKETQYF. The CDR3 nucleotides read TGCGGGAAAGAGACCCAGTACTTC. The gene calls are TRBV30 and TRBJ2-5; D is perhaps TRBD2 (5 bases). Germline V gene data show CDR1 as GTSNPN and CDR2 as SVGIG (reference sequence). The CDR3 consists of 8 residues.

This chain connects TRBV19 to TRBJ2-7; tentatively, D is TRBD1 (6 bases). V lost 6 bases to trimming and J lost 3 bases, with 15 bases between them. The CDR3 is 14 amino acids. The germline V gene encodes CDR1 LNHDA and CDR2 SQIVND (reference sequence). CDR3 sequence reads: CASSRNRDNYEQYF. The CDR3 nucleotides read TGTGCCAGTAGCCGAAACCGGGACAACTACGAGCAGTACTTC.

The gene calls are TRBV7-2 and TRBJ2-5, with 7 bases matching TRBD1. V shed 5 bases, J shed 2 bases, and the junction held 5 bases outside the gene matches. The CDR3 is 14 residues long. Germline values: CDR1 SGHTA, CDR2 FQGNSA. In DNA form, the CDR3 reads TGTGCCAGCAGCCCGGGACAGACTCAAGAGACCCAGTACTTC. This codes for CASSPGQTQETQYF.

The rearrangement joins TRBV7-2 to TRBJ2-1; no reliable D call. This CDR3 spans 15 amino acids. The V end lost 3 bases, the J end lost 0 bases, and 9 bases lay between the germline ends. Germline CDR1 is SGHTA and CDR2 is FQGNSA. This chain's CDR3 is CASSFQESSYNEQFF. CDR3 nucleotide sequence: TGTGCCAGCAGCTTCCAGGAGAGCTCCTACAATGAGCAGTTCTTC.

The genes are TRBV7-8 and TRBJ1-1; weak D call: TRBD1 (5 bases). Between the trimmed V and J ends, which lost 1 base and 6 bases, there was a span of 12 bases. This CDR3 contains 14 residues. The germline gives CDR1 SGHVS, CDR2 FQNEAQ. The CDR3 DNA sequence: TGTGCCAGCAGCTTAGAGTACGACAGCTCTGAAGCTTTCTTT. It specifies CASSLEYDSSEAFF.

This sequence joins TRBV20-1 and TRBJ2-3; 7 bases match TRBD1. Germline V gene lookup returns CDR1 DFQATT and CDR2 SNEGSKA (reference sequence). The CDR3 is 13 residues long. DNA for the CDR3: TGCAGGGGAGAGGACAGGAGCACAGATACGCAGTATTTT. Translating it yields CRGEDRSTDTQYF.

This clonotype has a handful of counts. The genes are TRBV12-3 or TRBV12-4 and TRBJ1-3; D is uncertain. The CDR3 extends over 14 amino acids. V lost 4 bases, J lost 1 base, and 8 bases lay in between. The CDR3 reads CASSSTYSGNTIYF. CDR3 sequence (DNA): TGTGCCAGCAGTTCGACCTATTCTGGAAACACCATATATTTT.

This clonotype turned up a few times. The chain has TRBV6-1 and TRBJ1-1; TRBD1 is a possible D gene (6 bases). The CDR3 has 16 amino acids. V dropped 5 bases and J dropped 1 base, with 17 bases sitting between them. Per the germline V gene, CDR1 is MNHNS and CDR2 is SASEGT. CDR3 bases: TGTGCCAGCAGTACACTCCCCAGGGGTGCGAACACTGAAGCTTTCTTT. Translation: CASSTLPRGANTEAFF.

The J gene is TRBJ2-1, the V gene TRBV10-3; D is perhaps TRBD1 (5 bases). With 6 bases removed from V and 7 bases from J, the gap between germline ends came to 13 bases. Germline V gives CDR1 ENHRY, CDR2 SYGVKD. The CDR3 has 13 residues. DNA of the CDR3: TGTGCCATCAGGGAACCCGACAGAAATGAGCAGTTCTTC. This gives the protein CAIREPDRNEQFF.

The genes are TRBV24-1 and TRBJ1-2, with D possibly being TRBD1 (5 bases). The V end lost 1 base, the J end lost 8 bases, and 10 bases lay between the germline ends. This CDR3 has 13 residues. Germline V lookup: CDR1 KGHDR, CDR2 SFDVKD. The CDR3 region is CATSDFTGAGYTF. CDR3 coding DNA: TGTGCCACCAGTGATTTTACAGGTGCGGGCTACACCTTC.

This clonotype has more than one count but fewer than ten. This sequence joins TRBV5-1 and TRBJ2-3; TRBD2 matches 8 bases. With V trimmed by 3 bases and J by 5 bases, 5 bases remained unmatched. The CDR3 consists of 14 residues. CDR1 SGHRS and CDR2 YFSETQ come from the germline V gene. CDR3 nucleotides: TGCGCCAGCAGCTCGTTAGCGGGGCGAGATACGCAGTATTTT. Translated: CASSSLAGRDTQYF. Combining the CDR3 with reference TRBV5-1 and TRBJ2-3 gives the whole variable domain KAGVTQTPRYLIKTRGQQVTLSCSPISGHRSVSWYQQTPGQGLQFLFEYFSETQRNKGNFPGRFSGRQFSNSRSEMNVSTLELGDSALYLCASSSLAGRDTQYFGPGTRLTVL.

A word on this clonotype: The CDR3 end shows no conserved phenylalanine or tryptophan, and so a read error is likely. The chain links TRBV6-6 to TRBJ1-5, with unresolved D. The CDR3 runs 12 residues. V was trimmed by 4 bases and J by 6 bases, leaving 7 bases between them. The germline V gene has CDR1 MNHNY and CDR2 SVGAGI (reference sequence). In nucleotides, the CDR3 is TGTGCCAGCAGTTTGGACCGTCAGCCCCAGCATATT. Residues: CASSLDRQPQHI.

The sample holds a few counts of this clonotype. The genes are TRBV4-3 and TRBJ2-1; 8 positions agree with TRBD2. Trimming at V came to 1 base and at J to 6 bases, leaving 11 bases not matched to a gene. The germline V gene has CDR1 LGHNA and CDR2 YSLEER. This CDR3 has 17 residues. The CDR3 nucleotides read TGCGCCAGCAGCCAAGTGGGCCGGATAGCGGGGTTCAATGAGCAGTTCTTC. Its translation: CASSQVGRIAGFNEQFF.

This clonotype was seen a handful of times. The chain uses TRBV6-2 or TRBV6-3 and TRBJ2-3; 8 nucleotides align to TRBD2. Germline V gene data show CDR1 as MNHEY and CDR2 as SVGEGT. The CDR3 consists of 17 residues. After removal of 6 bases from V and 8 bases from J, the junction contained 19 bases not matched to a gene. As DNA, the CDR3 is TGTGCCAGCAGCCGGAGGAGGAGCGGGGGCCTATCGGGTACGCAGTATTTT. Its translation: CASSRRRSGGLSGTQYF.

The V gene is TRBV20-1, the J gene TRBJ1-5; D unclear. Germline V gene lookup returns CDR1 DFQATT and CDR2 SNEGSKA (reference sequence). The CDR3 length is 15 residues. The germline V and J ends were trimmed by 2 bases and 0 bases, with 11 bases remaining between them. The CDR3 loop is CSARPADLSNQPQHF. Here the CDR3 DNA reads TGCAGTGCTAGACCGGCAGACCTTAGCAATCAGCCCCAGCATTTT.

This clonotype was picked up many times. V is TRBV10-3 and J is TRBJ2-3, with D unclear. V was clipped by 3 bases and J by 0 bases, with 31 bases between them. This CDR3 is built from 22 residues. Germline loops: CDR1 ENHRY, CDR2 SYGVKD. The CDR3 is CAISDNRGSTLLGDVSTDTQYF. In DNA form, the CDR3 reads TGTGCCATCAGTGATAACAGAGGAAGTACTTTGCTTGGTGACGTGAGCACAGATACGCAGTATTTT.

This clonotype was recorded many times. The chain is built from TRBV24-1 and TRBJ2-5; 7 nucleotides line up with TRBD2. The CDR3 runs to 12 residues. The germline CDR1 and CDR2 sequences are KGHDR and SFDVKD. V gave up 9 bases and J gave up 2 bases; unmatched junction bases: 2. DNA for the CDR3: TGTGCCACCGGGACTACTCAAGAGACCCAGTACTTC. Protein: CATGTTQETQYF.

The chain joins TRBV29-1 to TRBJ1-4; 7 bases fit TRBD1. The CDR3 extends over 13 amino acids. The ends lost 3 bases at V and 7 bases at J; junction bases unmatched: 5. CDR1 is SQVTM and CDR2 is ANQGSEA in the germline V gene. The CDR3 reads CSVERGRGEKLFF. The CDR3 region has the DNA TGCAGCGTTGAGAGGGGGCGCGGTGAAAAACTGTTTTTT.